These T cell receptor beta chains were read from a single sample in a study of CD8 T cells in Susac syndrome. A single record per CDR3 protein comes from TCRdb applying MiXCR to the immunoSEQ multiplex PCR reads. Of approximately 170,000 distinct CDR3 sequences listed, 94% were seen once; the top ten hold 0.075% to 0.095%. Specimen: CD4+ T cells from PBMCs. These receptors came from a human donor with multiple sclerosis. Each CDR3 is given with its conserved first and last residue. A D gene is named only where the DNA matches it firmly. Clone size is given for some rows only: seen once, a few or many times, or a class if the clone is expanded.

TRBV20-1	TRBJ1-5	.	.	CSAQGSGEPQHF
TRBV7-2	TRBJ2-5	.	.	CASKGGGARETQYF
TRBV3-1	TRBJ1-5	.	.	CASSQTGGDQPQHF
TRBV6-2/TRBV6-3	TRBJ2-2	.	.	CASTDRRTGELFF
TRBV7-3	TRBJ2-5	.	.	CASSSGNKETQYF
TRBV28	TRBJ2-7	.	.	CASSATLVYEQYF
TRBV15	TRBJ1-2	.	.	CATSRGDSNYGYTF
TRBV7-2	TRBJ2-1	.	TRBD2	CASSLERETYNEQFF
TRBV6-1	TRBJ2-3	.	TRBD1	CASSPGTGGYAGTDTQYF
TRBV4-3	TRBJ1-1	.	.	CASSQVTDMNTEAFF
TRBV7-9	TRBJ1-2	.	.	CASSPEGGVCTF
TRBV5-4	TRBJ2-5	.	TRBD2	CASSSGTSETQYF
TRBV14	TRBJ2-7	.	TRBD2	CASSQNHGGSYEQYF
TRBV12-3/TRBV12-4	TRBJ2-1	.	TRBD2	CASSLMVAGGGEQFF
TRBV5-1	TRBJ2-2	.	TRBD1	CASSLAVGQGTRELFF
TRBV6-5	TRBJ1-6	.	TRBD1	CASSFDRASGSPLHF
TRBV6-5	TRBJ1-2	.	.	CASRSSGVYGYTF
TRBV10-2	TRBJ2-3	.	.	CASSGVAPDTQYF
TRBV7-2	TRBJ2-7	.	.	CASSLAYRGEQYF
TRBV2	TRBJ1-3	.	.	CASRSESYRNTIYF
TRBV4-1	TRBJ1-1	.	.	CASSSDRPNTEAFF
TRBV5-1	TRBJ1-2	.	.	CASSLGDDYGYTF
TRBV12-3/TRBV12-4	TRBJ1-3	once	.	CASSRDGNTIYF
TRBV5-1	TRBJ2-2	.	.	CASSLDGGTGELFF
TRBV5-1	TRBJ2-3	.	.	CASSPGNADTQYF
TRBV11-2	TRBJ2-7	.	.	CASSLDRFYEQYF
TRBV27	TRBJ2-7	.	TRBD2	CASGLPASGSYEQYF
TRBV11-3	TRBJ2-6	.	TRBD1	CASSPGQGALAGANVLTF
TRBV3-1	TRBJ1-2	.	.	CASSQLSTYSYTF
TRBV7-3	TRBJ2-2	few	TRBD2	CASSSGGTGELFF
TRBV28	TRBJ2-7	.	TRBD2	CASSLWTSGAAYEQYF
TRBV11-2	TRBJ1-1	.	TRBD1	CASSTPRQGTEAFF
TRBV5-1	TRBJ1-1	.	.	CASSSSTGKKDTEAFF
TRBV30	TRBJ1-5	.	.	CAWGDRSNQPQHF
TRBV6-1	TRBJ1-1	few	.	CASSPRPDRNTEAFF
TRBV10-3	TRBJ2-3	once	.	CAISVTDTQYF
TRBV4-1	TRBJ2-4	.	.	CASSQAQRGLKNIQYF
TRBV13	TRBJ1-3	.	.	CAAGGTSGNTIYF
TRBV6-5	TRBJ1-2	.	.	CASRGPSNYGYTF
TRBV12-3/TRBV12-4	TRBJ2-7	.	.	CASSLARGTVSYEQYF
TRBV30	TRBJ2-7	.	.	CACQGRTPPYEQYF
TRBV7-2	TRBJ2-7	.	TRBD1	CASSSAWTGTYEQYF
TRBV12-3/TRBV12-4	TRBJ1-5	.	.	CASHLGHNSNQPQHF
TRBV12-3/TRBV12-4	TRBJ2-4	.	TRBD1	CASRRWGQGRNIQYF
TRBV20-1	TRBJ1-1	.	.	CSARGIQAFF
TRBV10-3	TRBJ2-5	.	.	CAISRTAQETQYF